This T cell receptor beta chain was sequenced in a study of CDR3 diversity in severe acne. TCRdb passed the PCR reads through MiXCR, listing each CDR3 protein once. The profile shows about 84,000 distinct CDR3 sequences, 51% of them singletons. The clonotype originates from a male donor in good health, without acne. The sample taken for sequencing was blood.

CDR3 nucleotide sequence: TGTGCCAGCAGCCCCGGGACCACTAGCACAGATACGCAGTATTTT. It encodes CASSPGTTSTDTQYF. The chain employs TRBV11-2 and TRBJ2-3; D possibly uses TRBD1 or TRBD2 (5 bases each). Between the trimmed V and J ends, which lost 5 bases and 0 bases, there was a span of 12 bases. Germline CDR1 reads SGHAT; CDR2 reads FQNNGV. The CDR3 covers 15 residues.